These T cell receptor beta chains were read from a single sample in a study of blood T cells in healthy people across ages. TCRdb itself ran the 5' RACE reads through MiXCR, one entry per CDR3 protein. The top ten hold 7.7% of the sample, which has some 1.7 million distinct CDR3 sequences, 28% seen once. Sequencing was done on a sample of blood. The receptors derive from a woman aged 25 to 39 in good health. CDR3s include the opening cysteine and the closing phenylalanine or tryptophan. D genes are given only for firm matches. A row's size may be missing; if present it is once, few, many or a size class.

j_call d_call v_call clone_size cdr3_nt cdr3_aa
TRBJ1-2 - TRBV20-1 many TGCAGTGCCTCCGGAGGGGTTGAAGGCTACACCTTC CSASGGVEGYTF
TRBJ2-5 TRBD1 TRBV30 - TGTGCCTGGAGTTCGGACAGGGAAGAGACCCAGTACTTC CAWSSDREETQYF
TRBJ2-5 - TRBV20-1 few TGCAGTGCTAGTAAGTTGGACTACCTCAGAGAGCAGTACTTC CSASKLDYLREQYF
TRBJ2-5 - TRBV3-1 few TGTGCCAGCAGCAGCGGGTGTTTCCAAGAGACCCAGTACTTC CASSSGCFQETQYF
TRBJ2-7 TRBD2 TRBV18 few TGTGCCAGCTCCATACGGGAGGTCTACGAGCAGTACTTC CASSIREVYEQYF
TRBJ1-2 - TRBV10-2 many TGCGCCAGCACCGCTCGGGGGGCTGGAGGCTACACCTTC CASTARGAGGYTF
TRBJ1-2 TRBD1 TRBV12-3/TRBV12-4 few TGTGCCAGCAGTTCCGTTCCGGGACAGGGGAACTATGGCTACACCTTC CASSSVPGQGNYGYTF
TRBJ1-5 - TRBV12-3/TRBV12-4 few TGTGCCAGCAGCCCCGGGGGGGGTTCGGAGCCCCAGCATTTT CASSPGGGSEPQHF
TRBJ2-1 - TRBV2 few TGTGCCAGCACCCCGTCTAGCTCCTACAATGAGCAGTTCTTC CASTPSSSYNEQFF
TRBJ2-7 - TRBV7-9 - TGTGCCAGCAGCTCCTCCCAGGCTGGGGGTACCGAGCAGTACTTC CASSSSQAGGTEQYF
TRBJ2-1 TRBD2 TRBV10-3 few TGTGCCATCAGTGGATATCGGGGGGGGGGCAGTTTAAAGGAGCAGTTCTTC CAISGYRGGGSLKEQFF
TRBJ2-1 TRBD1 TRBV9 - TGTGCCAGCAGCGCTCCGGGACAGGCAAAATTTCCTTCCTACAACGAGCAGTTCTTC CASSAPGQAKFPSYNEQFF
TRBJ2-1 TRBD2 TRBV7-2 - TGTGCCAGCAGCGCGGGACTAGCGGGAGGGGAGACCCAGTTCTTC CASSAGLAGGETQFF
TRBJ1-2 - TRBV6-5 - TGTGCCAGCAGAAGGGATACCGGCCCCTATGGCTACACCTTC CASRRDTGPYGYTF
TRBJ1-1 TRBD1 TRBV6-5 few TGTGCCAGCAGCTACGCGGACAGGGGGAACACTGAAGCTTTCTTT CASSYADRGNTEAFF
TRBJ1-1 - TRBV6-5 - TGTGCCAGCATGGGACCCTTGAACACTGAAGCTTTCTTT CASMGPLNTEAFF
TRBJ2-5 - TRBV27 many TGTGCCAGCGGACGACAGGTCTCCGGAGAGACCCAGTACTTC CASGRQVSGETQYF
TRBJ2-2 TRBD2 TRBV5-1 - TGCGCCAGCAACCCTAGCGGGGCGAACACCGGGGAGCTGTTTTTT CASNPSGANTGELFF